This TCR beta chain was retrieved from a study of shared clonotypes between healthy human individuals. Looking at the study overall: Donors were two women and a few men aged 18 to 49. Points from the study as a whole: Measured sharing among donors was expected to vary with sequencing depth.

Profiling relied on immunoSEQ multiplex PCR, and the TCRdb table lists in-frame clones only, not all of them. The top ten clones hold 0.6% to 0.7% of a sample with about 990,000 clones, around 82% of them seen once. V lost 0 bases and J 0 bases, leaving 2 bases between the germline ends. The CDR3 is 13 amino acids. Germline V lookup: CDR1 SGHRS, CDR2 YFSETQ. As to this clone: The antigen is unknown. It may be a read error: a sequence one base away is much more abundant. Other DNA variants within this sample encode the same CDR3.

Sequencing used memory CD4+ T cells from PBMCs. The subset was: CD45RA-negative fraction. V is TRBV5-1 and J is TRBJ2-3; unclear D gene. The clonotype was recovered from a man aged 18 to 30 in good health. Some clones in this sample may be carry-over from other donors' samples. CDR3 bases: TGCGCCAGCAGCTTGGGAAGCACAGATACGCAGTATTTT. It encodes CASSLGSTDTQYF.